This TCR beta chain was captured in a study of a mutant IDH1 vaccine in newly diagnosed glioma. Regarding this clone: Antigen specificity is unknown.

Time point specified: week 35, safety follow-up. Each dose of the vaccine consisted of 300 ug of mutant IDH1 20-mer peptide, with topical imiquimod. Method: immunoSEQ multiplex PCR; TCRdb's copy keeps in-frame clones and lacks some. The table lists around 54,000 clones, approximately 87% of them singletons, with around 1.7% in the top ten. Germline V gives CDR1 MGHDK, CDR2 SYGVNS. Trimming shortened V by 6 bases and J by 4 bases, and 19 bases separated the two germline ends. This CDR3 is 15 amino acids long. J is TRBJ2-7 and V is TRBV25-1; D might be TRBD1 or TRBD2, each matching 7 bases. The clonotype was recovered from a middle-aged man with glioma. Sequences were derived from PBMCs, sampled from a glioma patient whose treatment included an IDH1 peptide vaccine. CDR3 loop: CASRNPQGGTYEQYF. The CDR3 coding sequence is TGTGCCAGCAGGAACCCCCAGGGGGGGACATACGAGCAGTACTTC.